This TCR beta chain was profiled in a study of blood T cell repertoires in COVID-19 (dated by TCRdb to about 2020). About the study as a whole: Samples covering the acute and convalescent phases of COVID-19 were provided by collaborators in the United States, Italy and Spain. A freely available public database, intended as a resource for researchers studying the immune response to SARS-CoV-2, is where the repertoires were released. Nearly every sample came with metadata listing a de-identified subject ID, COVID-19 status, age in years and sex. The dataset comprised deeply sampled blood TCRbeta repertoires from subjects exposed to, actively infected with, or recovered from COVID-19. The material from the prospective study consisted of cDNA or gDNA derived from T cells, B-cell-depleted T cells, or PBMCs. Samples were obtained from the ongoing ImmuneRACE study (first 160 participants) and from over a thousand subjects provided by 6 global collaborators. Where available, HLA class I and class II types were taken from metadata supplied by the sample provider and were not determined by assay-based typing. Points the paper makes about the study in general: Clinical and demographic metadata were provided uncurated, with the amount varying by source and participant.

Participants in the prospective study were aged about 18 to 95 years, lived in under 30 United States geographic areas, and enrolled through a virtual design. To assign participants to cohorts, the prospective study relied on clinical history that participants themselves reported in a screening survey and a study questionnaire. For ImmuneRACE Cohort 3, a participant was defined as recovered based on two consecutive negative NP/OP PCR tests, clearance by a healthcare professional, or resolution of symptoms. In the prospective study, whole blood, serum and a nasopharyngeal or oropharyngeal swab were collected from each participant by mobile phlebotomists. Prospective study participants could optionally give additional blood draws and questionnaires over an approximately two-month period. Prospective study blood samples were shipped either frozen or at room temperature before DNA extraction. About this clone: Its antigen remains unidentified. No clone much larger than this one lies a single base away; base qualities are absent.

TCRbeta CDR3 regions were amplified from genomic DNA by means of the immunoSEQ Assay, a bias-controlled multiplex PCR. In the paper's pipeline: The number of nucleated cells in each sample was estimated from the amplification of reference gene primers within the assay. To quantify the absolute abundance of each unique TCRbeta CDR3 rearrangement, sequence reads were collapsed and filtered. For each sample, productive Simpson clonality was calculated as the square root of Simpson's diversity index over productive rearrangements. In its TCRdb copy, this immuneACCESS table keeps in-frame sequences only and misses some clones. Where compared with another copy, unresolved V genes explain less than half of these, and the others have no known cause. For V, J and clone size, that table is used; D and trimming come from the DNA. The sample table holds under 450,000 clones, of which roughly nine tenths were seen once. 2.5% to 3.5% of the sample is in the top ten clones.

The material sequenced was PBMCs or T cells enriched from blood (not recorded which). This clonotype was obtained from a woman in her 30s who had recovered from COVID-19.

The CDR3 region: CASSLLGAGRSDTQYF. The DNA sequence is TGTGCCAGCAGCCTTCTGGGAGCGGGAAGGTCAGATACGCAGTATTTT. The rearrangement joined TRBV27 to TRBJ2-3; 7 bases in between match TRBD2. CDR1 is given as MNHEY and CDR2 as SMNVEV, both from the germline V gene (reference sequence). From the cysteine through the phenylalanine, the CDR3 covers 16 amino acids. Only CDR3 DNA is held: 48 bases, read in frame from base 1. Here V drops 6 bases and J drops 4 bases, and the junction holds 13 bases not matched to any gene.